What follows are 15 T cell receptor beta chains derived from one specimen sequenced in a study of blood T cell repertoires in COVID-19. Sequenced by immunoSEQ multiplex PCR; TCRdb stores in-frame clones only, minus some. The data contain around 160,000 clones, roughly 85% of them singletons. Sequenced sample: peripheral blood. Receptor source: an older woman with COVID-19, enrolled during active disease.

This clone has a handful of counts. The rearrangement links TRBV3-1 (or the pseudogene TRBV3-2) to TRBJ1-6, with 7 bases that match TRBD1. The ends lost 1 base at V and 8 bases at J; junction bases unmatched: 14. The CDR3 loop spans 18 amino acids. Germline CDR1 reads LGHDT; CDR2 reads YNNKEL (reference sequence). CDR3 nucleotides: TGTGCCAGCAGCCAAGGACAGGGTTTTATAACGATCCATTCACCCCTCCACTTT. It encodes CASSQGQGFITIHSPLHF.

The chain employs TRBV19 and TRBJ2-1; 12 positions match TRBD2. The CDR3 covers 18 residues. The germline V gene encodes CDR1 LNHDA and CDR2 SQIVND (reference sequence). Trimming removed 2 bases from V and 1 base from J; junction bases left unmatched: 6. The DNA for the CDR3 is TGTGCCAGTAGTATACGACTAGCGGGGGCCCTTTCCTACAATGAGCAGTTCTTC. Its protein is CASSIRLAGALSYNEQFF.

The chain recombines TRBV19 with TRBJ1-2; TRBD1 aligns across 9 bases. Trimming removed 7 bases from V and 3 bases from J; junction bases left unmatched: 6. Germline CDR1 is LNHDA and CDR2 is SQIVND (reference sequence). The CDR3 is made up of 14 amino acids. CDR3 DNA sequence: TGTGCCAGTAAACTCCGGGACAGGGACTATGGCTACACCTTC. This encodes CASKLRDRDYGYTF.

V is TRBV6-5 and J is TRBJ1-1; TRBD1 agrees at 8 bases. Trimming cost V 4 bases and J 8 bases; bases outside gene matches: 12. The CDR3 runs 15 residues. Germline-derived CDR1 and CDR2 are MNHEY and SVGAGI. CDR3 in amino acids: CASSSRSGGMGEAFF. CDR3 nucleotides: TGTGCCAGCAGTTCCCGTTCAGGGGGCATGGGAGAAGCTTTCTTT.

The J gene is TRBJ2-7, the V gene TRBV14; 11 nucleotides match TRBD1. Germline loops: CDR1 SGHDN, CDR2 FVKESK. V shed 5 bases, J shed 3 bases, and the junction held 6 bases outside the gene matches. This CDR3 comprises 15 residues. CDR3: CASSNTGTGGYEQYF. Written as DNA, the CDR3 is TGTGCCAGCAGCAATACCGGGACAGGGGGCTACGAGCAGTACTTC.

In this sample, this clone turned up a few times. The chain has TRBV7-2 and TRBJ2-3; the D is unclear. The V end lost 5 bases, the J end lost 2 bases, and 11 bases lay between the germline ends. Germline-derived CDR1 and CDR2 are SGHTA and FQGNSA. The length of the CDR3 is 14 residues. CDR3 loop: CASSPSRLTDTQYF. CDR3 nucleotides: TGTGCCAGCAGCCCGTCCCGTCTCACAGATACGCAGTATTTT. Based on the CDR3 plus reference TRBV7-2 and TRBJ2-3, the full variable domain is GAGVSQSPSNKVTEKGKDVELRCDPISGHTALYWYRQSLGQGLEFLIYFQGNSAPDKSGLPSDRFSAERTGGSVSTLTIQRTQQEDSAVYLCASSPSRLTDTQYFGPGTRLTVL.

This sequence joins TRBV9 and TRBJ2-7; 7 bases are shared with TRBD1. The CDR3 totals 13 residues. Trimming cost V 4 bases and J 5 bases; bases outside gene matches: 6. Germline V gene sequence: CDR1 SGDLS, CDR2 YYNGEE. The CDR3 nucleotides read TGTGCCAGCAGCACCGGGACAGACCACGAGCAGTACTTC. Translated, it gives CASSTGTDHEQYF.

The gene calls are TRBV5-6 and TRBJ2-7; 8 bases agree with TRBD1. V was pared by 2 bases and J by 2 bases, with 18 bases of the junction left unmatched. The germline gives CDR1 SGHDT, CDR2 YYEEEE. The CDR3 contains 19 residues. As DNA, the CDR3 is TGTGCCAGCAGCTTACGCAAGGGACAGGCTTTCCTCCCAACCTACGAGCAGTACTTC. It codes for CASSLRKGQAFLPTYEQYF.

This chain links TRBV9 with TRBJ2-1; no definite D call. The CDR3 covers 15 residues. With 0 bases removed from V and 4 bases from J, the gap between germline ends came to 11 bases. CDR1 and CDR2 from the germline V gene are SGDLS and YYNGEE. In nucleotides, the CDR3 is TGTGCCAGCAGCGTAGCGATTACAGTATACAATGAGCAGTTCTTC. This encodes CASSVAITVYNEQFF.

This CDR3 reads CASSNLLGGARDTQYF. The CDR3 DNA sequence: TGCGCCAGCAGCAACCTCTTGGGGGGGGCCCGGGATACGCAGTATTTT. J is TRBJ2-3 and V is TRBV4-1; a weak D match, TRBD2 (7 bases). In germline, CDR1 is MGHRA, CDR2 YSYEKL. CDR3 length: 16 residues. Trimming shortened V by 5 bases and J by 6 bases, and 21 bases separated the two germline ends.

The V gene is TRBV11-2, the J gene TRBJ1-1; 8 bases fit TRBD1. With 6 bases clipped from V and 1 base from J, the junction kept 7 bases outside the gene matches. The germline V gene has CDR1 SGHAT and CDR2 FQNNGV. The CDR3 is made up of 15 amino acids. CDR3 region: CASRPTGDSNTEAFF. DNA for the CDR3: TGTGCCAGCAGGCCGACAGGGGACTCGAACACTGAAGCTTTCTTT.

The chain combines TRBV9 with TRBJ2-7; a weak D match, TRBD2 (6 bases). CDR3 length: 14 amino acids. The V end lost 2 bases, the J end lost 2 bases, and 11 bases lay between the germline ends. Germline values: CDR1 SGDLS, CDR2 YYNGEE. CDR3 nucleotides: TGTGCCAGCAGCGTCGGGACTCAACCCTACGAGCAGTACTTC. Its translation is CASSVGTQPYEQYF.

This sequence joins TRBV2 and TRBJ1-6; D uncertain. The CDR3 sequence is 15 residues long. Trimming took 3 bases from V and 9 from J, leaving 15 bases between them. CDR1 is SNHLY and CDR2 is FYNNEI in the germline V gene. CDR3 region: CASSELGKTGSPLHF. Here the CDR3 DNA reads TGTGCCAGCAGTGAGTTAGGCAAAACGGGTTCACCCCTCCACTTT.

The gene calls are TRBV7-8 and TRBJ1-1, with D hard to call. CDR3 length equals 11 residues. Trimming stripped 2 bases from V and 10 bases from J, with 8 bases between. CDR1 and CDR2 (germline): SGHVS, FQNEAQ. The CDR3 sequence: CASSLNPGAFF. The CDR3 coding sequence is TGTGCCAGCAGCTTAAACCCCGGAGCTTTCTTT.

The chain carries TRBV6-5 and TRBJ1-2, with D maybe TRBD1 (6 bases). Looked up from germline, CDR1 is MNHEY and CDR2 is SVGAGI. Trimming took off 0 bases at V and 11 bases at J, with 13 bases between the two ends. The CDR3 loop spans 13 amino acids. The CDR3 protein is CASSYSTDSRYTF. CDR3 DNA: TGTGCCAGCAGTTACTCGACGGACAGCCGTTACACCTTC.